The TCR beta chain described here comes from a study of T cell repertoires in cytomegalovirus infection. This CDR3 has 12 amino acids. V gave up 6 bases and J gave up 6 bases; unmatched junction bases: 3. Overall study findings and caveats: Dominant in the ex vivo response were TCR beta clonotypes restricted by HLA-C and specific for CMV. Pooled public TCR beta family frequency picked out CMV carriers with the relevant HLA.

A word on this clonotype: Its antigen is not identified.

TCRdb reanalysed the reads using MiXCR and keeps one entry per CDR3 protein. The data hold under 850,000 distinct CDR3 sequences, with approximately 34% observed a single time. The chain has TRBV12-3 or TRBV12-4 and TRBJ2-7; 9 bases are shared with TRBD1. The TCR comes from a human donor in good health (CMV status not recorded). Some clones in this sample may be carry-over from other donors' samples. Sequencing input: PBMCs. CDR3 protein: CASRDRGSEQYF. As DNA, the CDR3 is TGTGCCAGCAGGGACAGGGGAAGCGAGCAGTACTTC.